These 12 T cell receptor beta chains were sequenced from one sample in a study of tissue T cells after allogeneic stem cell transplantation. TCRdb's table, derived via immunoSEQ multiplex PCR, lists solely in-frame clones and lacks some. This repertoire shows a few thousand clones, about three fifths found once; its top ten account for around 2.9%. Sequenced sample: gut tissue. Receptor source: a female BALB/c mouse in good health. MHC haplotype: H2-d.

A remark on this clone: Genes here carry mouse names. With the read ending 1 residue before the CDR3 end, the germline J gene is used to fill in that end. The genes are TRBV19 and TRBJ1-4; weak D call: TRBD1 (6 bases). V shed 1 base and J shed 2 bases, with 6 bases lying between them. CDR3 length: 14 amino acids. From germline, CDR1 is FNHDT and CDR2 SITEND (reference sequence). This CDR3 reads CASSITGSNERLFF. The part of the CDR3 DNA that was read is TGTGCCAGCAGTATAACAGGGTCCAACGAAAGATTATTT.

Concerning this clone: Genes here carry mouse names. The read comes to an end 1 residue before the CDR3 does, leaving the germline J gene to fill in the end. The gene calls are TRBV13-3 and TRBJ2-3; maybe TRBD1 (5 bases). The V gene's germline CDR1 is NNHDY and CDR2 SYVADS. V was clipped by 2 bases and J by 8 bases, with 12 bases between them. This CDR3 is built from 13 residues. The CDR3 here is CASSESGSVTLYF. The CDR3 bases that were read are TGTGCCAGCAGTGAGTCAGGGTCCGTAACGCTGTAT.

Concerning this clone: Any gene name here is a mouse gene name. Sequencing ends 1 residue short of the CDR3 end; the germline J gene provides the rest. The rearrangement links TRBV13-1 to TRBJ2-5; 8 positions agree with TRBD2. The V segment lost 4 bases and the J segment 3 bases; nucleotides outside the gene matches: 1. The CDR3 is made up of 13 amino acids. Germline values: CDR1 NSHNY, CDR2 SYGAGN. CDR3 bases read: TGTGCCAGCAGTTGGACTGGGCAAGACACCCAGTAC. As protein: CASSWTGQDTQY. The CDR3 in its entirety is CASSWTGQDTQYF.

To note about this clone: Each gene name is a mouse one. The read ends 1 residue before the CDR3 terminus; that terminus is restored from the germline J gene. V usage is TRBV4 and J usage is TRBJ2-5; D might be TRBD2 (6 bases). This CDR3 has 16 residues. The germline V gene encodes CDR1 LGHDT and CDR2 YNNKQL (reference sequence). Between the trimmed V and J ends, which lost 3 bases and 3 bases, there was a span of 16 bases. The CDR3 region is CASSYSWGRKQDTQYF. The part of the CDR3 DNA that was read is TGTGCCAGCAGCTATTCCTGGGGTCGTAAACAAGACACCCAGTAC.

As for this clone: The genes are named according to mouse. The sequence runs out 1 residue before the end of the CDR3; the remainder is reconstructed from the germline J gene. Other DNA variants within this sample encode the same CDR3. The genes are TRBV5 and TRBJ2-7; D ambiguous. Germline CDR1 reads LGHNA; CDR2 reads YNLKQL (reference sequence). Deletions cut 4 bases from V and 2 bases from J, with 3 bases between. The CDR3 extends over 11 amino acids. CDR3 sequence: CASSPPYEQYF. The sequenced part of the CDR3 DNA is TGTGCCAGCAGCCCCCCCTATGAACAGTAC.

This clone occurred a few times. The genes are named according to mouse. The CDR3 extends 1 residue past the end of the read, so its final part is completed from the germline J gene. The V gene is TRBV1, the J gene TRBJ1-2; possible D gene TRBD1, 6 bases. This CDR3 has 16 residues. CDR1 is NSQYPW and CDR2 is LRSPGD in the germline V gene (reference sequence). Trimming removed 0 bases at V and 4 bases at J, with 15 bases between. The sequenced part of the CDR3 DNA is TGCACCTGCAGTGCAGATCGCAGGGGAGGGGGCTCCGACTACACC. Its protein is CTCSADRRGGGSDYT. The whole CDR3 is CTCSADRRGGGSDYTF. The full variable domain, with the rest looked up from reference TRBV1 and TRBJ1-2, is VTLLEQNPRWRLVPRGQAVNLRCILKNSQYPWMSWYQQDLQKQLQWLFTLRSPGDKEVKSLPGADYLATRVTDTELRLQVANMSQGRTLYCTCSADRRGGGSDYTFGSGTRLLVI.

Details on this clone: Gene names and germline refer to mouse. The read halts 1 residue ahead of the CDR3 end, with the missing end drawn from the germline J gene. The chain is built from TRBV20 and TRBJ2-7; TRBD2 matches at 8 bases. The CDR3 totals 13 residues. The trim removed 3 bases at V and 0 bases at J, leaving 1 base unmatched. CDR1 is GFQATS and CDR2 is STVNSAI in the germline V gene. CDR3 loop: CGASWGGSYEQYF. The CDR3 DNA, read in part, is TGTGGTGCTAGTTGGGGGGGCTCCTATGAACAGTAC.

This clone appeared a single time. The germline and genes are mouse ones. The CDR3 end falls 1 residue outside the read, so it is completed with the germline J gene. The J gene is TRBJ2-5, the V gene TRBV15; 8 bases match TRBD2. CDR1 SGHND and CDR2 FRSKSL come from the germline V gene. J was trimmed by 6 bases and V by 3 bases; bases with no gene match: 5. This CDR3 region has 14 residues. The CDR3 reads CASSLGGGRDTQYF. The sequenced CDR3 bases are TGTGCCAGCAGTTTGGGGGGGGGCCGGGACACCCAGTAC.

The table lists this clone with a few counts. Any gene name here is a mouse gene name. Coverage ceases 1 residue before the CDR3 finishes, and the germline J gene fills in the end. The rearrangement links TRBV14 to TRBJ2-3; 7 bases match TRBD1. Trimming cost V 5 bases and J 3 bases; bases outside gene matches: 3. The CDR3 extends over 13 amino acids. Germline V gene sequence: CDR1 SGHDT, CDR2 FRDEAV. The DNA read from the CDR3 is TGTGCCAGCAGCCTACAGGGGGCAGAAACGCTGTAT. As protein: CASSLQGAETLY. The entire CDR3 is CASSLQGAETLYF.

For this clone: All gene names here are mouse names. The CDR3 end lies 1 residue beyond the end of the read and is filled in from the germline J gene. The chain couples TRBV4 to TRBJ1-1; TRBD1 matches at 7 bases. Trimming at V came to 5 bases and at J to 1 base, leaving 1 base not matched to a gene. Germline assignment: CDR1 LGHDT and CDR2 YNNKQL (reference sequence). CDR3 length: 13 amino acids. The sequenced part of the CDR3 DNA is TGTGCCAGCAGCCGGGACAGGAACACAGAAGTCTTC. Its translation is CASSRDRNTEVF. The entire CDR3 sequence reads CASSRDRNTEVFF.

As for this clone: The gene names here belong to mouse. The read terminates 1 residue before the CDR3 end, so the remaining end is supplied by the germline J gene. The rearrangement uses TRBV5 and TRBJ2-7, with 9 bases identical to TRBD2. V trimming: 3 bases; J trimming: 3 bases; junction bases outside the gene matches: 3. CDR3 length: 14 amino acids. Per germline, CDR1 LGHNA and CDR2 YNLKQL (reference sequence). The chain's CDR3 is CASSHPGLGYEQYF. The DNA read from the CDR3 is TGTGCCAGCAGCCATCCGGGACTGGGCTATGAACAGTAC.

Turning to this clone: Mouse gene names apply. The CDR3 extends 1 residue past the end of the read, so its final part is completed from the germline J gene. The V call is TRBV29, the J call TRBJ2-4; the D gene is possibly TRBD2 (5 bases). CDR3 length: 12 residues. The V end lost 6 bases, the J end lost 8 bases, and 12 bases lay between the germline ends. In germline, CDR1 is MSHET, CDR2 SYDVDS. The chain's CDR3 is CASRTERFTLYF. The part of the CDR3 DNA that was read is TGTGCTAGCAGGACTGAGAGGTTCACCTTGTAC.